This TCR beta chain was identified during a study of blood T cell repertoires in COVID-19. Study background: COVID-19 samples from acute and convalescent phases originated in the United States, Italy and Spain.

Authors' processing steps: Amplified reference gene primers provided the basis for estimating nucleated cell counts. This table comes from immunoSEQ multiplex PCR, and its TCRdb copy is limited to in-frame clones, with some not included. V and J calls and clone size are those listed in that table; D and trimming were worked out from the DNA. The sample records over 90,000 clones, roughly 85% being singletons. This clone has a single count. The sequenced material came from peripheral blood. This clonotype was obtained from a man aged 45-60 years with active COVID-19.

The CDR3, as DNA: TGTGCCAGTAGTATTCTGACAGGGAACACTGAAGCTTTCTTT. As protein: CASSILTGNTEAFF. V gene TRBV19 combines with J gene TRBJ1-1; possibly TRBD1 for D (6 bases). The CDR3 length is 14 residues. The germline V gene has CDR1 LNHDA and CDR2 SQIVND (reference sequence). The V and J ends lost 3 bases and 1 base respectively, with 9 bases between them. The full variable domain, in which reference TRBV19 and TRBJ1-1 provide the parts outside the CDR3, is DGGITQSPKYLFRKEGQNVTLSCEQNLNHDAMYWYRQDPGQGLRLIYYSQIVNDFQKGDIAEGYSVSREKKESFPLTVTSAQKNPTAFYLCASSILTGNTEAFFGQGTRLTVV.